This T cell receptor (beta chain) was captured in a study of shared clonotypes between healthy human individuals. Each PCR replicate from the sorted subsets contained 200 to 250 ng DNA, which is roughly 33,000 T cell genomes. TCRdb keeps only in-frame clones here, not all; method: immunoSEQ multiplex PCR. Among about 680,000 clones listed, around 73% were seen once. The CDR3 runs 11 residues. The V gene lost 8 bases and the J gene lost 1 base, with 8 bases spanning the gap. CDR1 and CDR2 from the germline V gene are GTSNPN and SVGIG (reference sequence). Donors included only healthy HIV-negative adults lacking recent acute infections or vaccinations.

The chain employs TRBV30 and TRBJ1-1; D gene ambiguous. Sequenced: memory CD4+ T cells sorted from blood. Regarding subset: CD45RA-negative fraction. This clonotype originated in a woman younger than 45 in good health. The CDR3 bases are TGTGCCGCTTCCCAGAACACTGAAGCTTTCTTT. Protein product: CAASQNTEAFF.